The present T cell receptor beta chain was sequenced within a study of OX40 agonist ivuxolimab in advanced cancers. On the study more broadly: In this cohort, patients received ivuxolimab, an agonistic anti-OX40 (CD134) antibody. A mean age of roughly 60 years, range roughly 20 to 79, was recorded, and under 85% were male.

Germline V gene sequence: CDR1 MNHNY, CDR2 SVGAGI (reference sequence). The germline V and J ends were trimmed by 4 bases and 5 bases, with 14 bases remaining between them. The CDR3 has 14 residues. Assay used: immunoSEQ multiplex PCR; TCRdb lists only in-frame clones, some missing. Among 70,000 to 95,000 clones listed, roughly 88% were seen once. This TCR was recovered from an adult with an advanced solid tumor such as melanoma, head and neck, liver or kidney cancer. This specimen was CD4+ or CD8+ T cells sorted from blood, taken in a trial of the OX40 agonist ivuxolimab. The chain couples TRBV6-6 to TRBJ2-5, with D perhaps TRBD1 or TRBD2 (5 bases each). The CDR3 protein is CASSSQAWGETQYF. CDR3 DNA sequence: TGTGCCAGCAGTTCCCAGGCCTGGGGGGAGACCCAGTACTTC.